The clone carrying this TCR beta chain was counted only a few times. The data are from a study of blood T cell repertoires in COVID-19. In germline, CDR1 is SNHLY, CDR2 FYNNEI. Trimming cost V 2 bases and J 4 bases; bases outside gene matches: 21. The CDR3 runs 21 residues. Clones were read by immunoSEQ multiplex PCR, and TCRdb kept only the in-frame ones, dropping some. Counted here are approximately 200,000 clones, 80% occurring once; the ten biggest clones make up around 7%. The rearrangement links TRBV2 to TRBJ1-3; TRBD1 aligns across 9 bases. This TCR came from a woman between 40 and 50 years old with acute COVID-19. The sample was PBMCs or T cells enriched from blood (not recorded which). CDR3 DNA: TGTGCCAGCAGTGAACGGGACAGGGACTTCACCCTCCGGCGGGCGGGAAACACCATATATTTT. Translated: CASSERDRDFTLRRAGNTIYF. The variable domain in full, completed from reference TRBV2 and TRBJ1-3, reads EPEVTQTPSHQVTQMGQEVILRCVPISNHLYFYWYRQILGQKVEFLVSFYNNEISEKSEIFDDQFSVERPDGSNFTLKIRSTKLEDSAMYFCASSERDRDFTLRRAGNTIYFGEGSWLTVV.